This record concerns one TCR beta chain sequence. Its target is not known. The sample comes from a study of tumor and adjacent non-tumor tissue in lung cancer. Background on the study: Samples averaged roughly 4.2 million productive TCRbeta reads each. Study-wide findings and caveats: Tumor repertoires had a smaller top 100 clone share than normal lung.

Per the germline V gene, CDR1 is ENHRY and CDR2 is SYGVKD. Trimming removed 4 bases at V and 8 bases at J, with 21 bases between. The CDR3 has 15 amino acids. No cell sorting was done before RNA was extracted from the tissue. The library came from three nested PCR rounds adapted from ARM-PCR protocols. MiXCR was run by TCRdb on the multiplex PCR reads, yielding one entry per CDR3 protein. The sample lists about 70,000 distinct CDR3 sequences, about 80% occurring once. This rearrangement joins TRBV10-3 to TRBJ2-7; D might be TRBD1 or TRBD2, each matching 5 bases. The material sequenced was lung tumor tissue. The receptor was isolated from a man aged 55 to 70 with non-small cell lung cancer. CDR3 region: CAISVQETNTYKQYF. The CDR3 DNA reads TGTGCCATCAGTGTACAGGAGACTAATACTTACAAGCAGTACTTC.